This is a list of T cell receptor beta chains from one sample in a study of patients and donors after allogeneic stem cell transplantation. MiXCR, applied by TCRdb to the RT-PCR reads, yields one record per CDR3 protein. The data hold 400,000 to 500,000 distinct CDR3 sequences, with roughly 16% observed a single time. The sequenced material came from blood, either unsorted or a sorted T cell fraction (not recorded which). These receptors were obtained from a human donor who was either an allogeneic HSCT recipient or a stem cell or donor lymphocyte infusion donor (not recorded which). It is not recorded whose cells these are; they may come from a transplant donor. CDR3s include the opening cysteine and the closing phenylalanine or tryptophan. Fields, in order: D gene, clone size, V gene, J gene, CDR3 protein, CDR3 DNA. A D gene is named only where the DNA matches it firmly. The size entry is marked missing in some rows and otherwise reads once, few, many or a size class.

>TRBD1|few|TRBV5-1|TRBJ1-1
CASSPRGQDEAFF
TGCGCCAGCAGCCCCCGGGGACAGGATGAAGCTTTCTTT
>NA|many|TRBV4-3|TRBJ2-2
CASSQEWGSNTGELFF
TGCGCCAGCAGCCAAGAATGGGGAAGTAACACCGGGGAGCTGTTTTTT
>NA|NA|TRBV6-1|TRBJ1-1
CASSRDGPRAEAFF
TGTGCCAGCAGTCGTGACGGCCCCAGGGCTGAAGCTTTCTTT
>NA|few|TRBV25-1|TRBJ2-1
CASSLTTDPYNEQFF
TGTGCCAGCAGCTTGACTACCGACCCCTACAATGAGCAGTTCTTC
>NA|NA|TRBV6-5|TRBJ1-3
CASSYFQGPLSPGGNTIYF
TGTGCCAGCAGTTACTTCCAGGGTCCCCTCTCGCCCGGTGGAAACACCATATATTTT
>NA|few|TRBV4-3|TRBJ2-5
CASRHRLLYQETQYF
TGCGCCAGCAGGCACCGACTTTTGTACCAAGAGACCCAGTACTTC
>NA|few|TRBV6-2/TRBV6-3|TRBJ2-7
CASSRGYSYEQYF
TGTGCCAGCAGTAGGGGCTACAGCTACGAGCAGTACTTC
>NA|many|TRBV5-1|TRBJ1-2
CASSLAGGYGYTF
TGCGCCAGCAGCTTGGCCGGGGGCTATGGCTACACCTTC
>TRBD1|many|TRBV15|TRBJ2-1
CATSRSYPWTGVNEQFF
TGTGCCACCAGCAGATCATACCCTTGGACAGGGGTGAATGAGCAGTTCTTC
>NA|NA|TRBV9|TRBJ2-5
CASSVGTFQETQYF
TGTGCCAGCAGCGTCGGGACATTCCAAGAGACCCAGTACTTC
>NA|many|TRBV12-5|TRBJ2-7
CASGLVITGSYEQYF
TGTGCTAGTGGTTTGGTAATCACGGGCTCCTACGAGCAGTACTTC
>NA|few|TRBV7-3|TRBJ2-1
CASSLLGLSDNEQFF
TGTGCCAGCAGCTTATTGGGACTCTCCGACAATGAGCAGTTCTTC
>TRBD2|NA|TRBV5-1|TRBJ2-1
CASTSTGTSYYNEQFF
TGCGCCAGCACATCCACCGGGACTAGCTACTACAATGAGCAGTTCTTC
>TRBD2|NA|TRBV14|TRBJ2-1
CASNTLAGEYNEQFF
TGTGCCAGCAATACCCTAGCGGGAGAATACAATGAGCAGTTCTTC
>TRBD1|NA|TRBV7-9|TRBJ2-7
CASSLSTTGGGYEQYF
TGTGCCAGCAGCTTAAGTACGACAGGGGGCGGCTACGAGCAGTACTTC
>TRBD2|NA|TRBV11-2|TRBJ2-3
CASSLSPTSGGARDTQYF
TGTGCCAGCAGCTTATCCCCAACTAGCGGGGGGGCCAGAGATACGCAGTATTTT
>TRBD1|few|TRBV13|TRBJ1-2
CASSIGDRGNYGYTF
TGTGCCAGCAGCATAGGGGACAGGGGGAACTATGGCTACACCTTC
>NA|few|TRBV6-2/TRBV6-3|TRBJ1-1
CASSYVGAATEAFF
TGTGCCAGCAGCTATGTAGGGGCAGCCACTGAAGCTTTCTTT
>TRBD2|few|TRBV24-1|TRBJ2-2
CATSDTGTSGRIGTGELFF
TGTGCCACCAGTGATACCGGGACTAGCGGGAGAATCGGCACCGGGGAGCTGTTTTTT
>NA|many|TRBV12-3/TRBV12-4|TRBJ2-5
CASSQTGQETQYF
TGTGCCAGCAGTCAAACCGGGCAAGAGACCCAGTACTTC
>NA|NA|TRBV6-2/TRBV6-3|TRBJ2-1
CASNREWGNEQFF
TGTGCCAGCAACAGGGAATGGGGCAATGAGCAGTTCTTC
>TRBD1|NA|TRBV28|TRBJ1-5
CASSLWGQGAGSNQPQHF
TGTGCCAGCAGTTTATGGGGACAGGGGGCCGGTAGCAATCAGCCCCAGCATTTT
>NA|NA|TRBV2|TRBJ1-1
CASSVGEGTEAFF
TGTGCCAGCAGTGTGGGGGAGGGAACTGAAGCTTTCTTT
>NA|many|TRBV29-1|TRBJ2-7
CSVEVGQGTPYEQYF
TGCAGCGTTGAAGTGGGTCAGGGAACCCCCTACGAGCAGTACTTC
>TRBD1|NA|TRBV2|TRBJ2-7
CASSEAGRGFEQYF
TGTGCCAGCAGTGAAGCGGGCAGGGGGTTCGAGCAGTACTTC
>TRBD1|NA|TRBV6-1|TRBJ1-4
CASSPGTVSNEKLFF
TGTGCCAGCAGCCCCGGGACAGTCTCGAATGAAAAACTGTTTTTT
>NA|NA|TRBV4-3|TRBJ1-2
CASSPWTENYGYTF
TGCGCCAGCAGCCCCTGGACAGAGAACTATGGCTACACCTTC
>TRBD1|few|TRBV6-5|TRBJ1-2
CASSYGQGGYTF
TGTGCCAGCAGTTATGGACAGGGGGGCTACACCTTC
>TRBD1|NA|TRBV5-8|TRBJ2-3
CASSLRTGGDTQYF
TGTGCCAGCAGCCTCCGGACAGGAGGAGATACGCAGTATTTT
>TRBD2|many|TRBV3-1|TRBJ2-1
CASSQGSGRYNEQFF
TGTGCCAGCAGCCAGGGTAGCGGGAGGTACAATGAGCAGTTCTTC
>TRBD2|few|TRBV2|TRBJ2-1
CAGGESSYNEQFF
TGTGCCGGGGGGGAAAGCTCCTACAATGAGCAGTTCTTC